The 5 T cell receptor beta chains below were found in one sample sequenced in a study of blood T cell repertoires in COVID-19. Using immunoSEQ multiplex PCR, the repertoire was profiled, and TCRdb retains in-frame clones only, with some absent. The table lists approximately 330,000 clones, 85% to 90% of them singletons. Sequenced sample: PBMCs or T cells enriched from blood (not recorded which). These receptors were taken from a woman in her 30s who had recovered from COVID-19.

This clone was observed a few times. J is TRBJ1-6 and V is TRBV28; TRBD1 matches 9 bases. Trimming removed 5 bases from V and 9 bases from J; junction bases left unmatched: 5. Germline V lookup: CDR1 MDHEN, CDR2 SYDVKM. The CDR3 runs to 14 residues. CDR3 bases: TGTGCCAGCAGTCACAGGGGGCGCATTTCACCCCTCCACTTT. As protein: CASSHRGRISPLHF. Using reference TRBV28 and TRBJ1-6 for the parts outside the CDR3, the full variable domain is DVKVTQSSRYLVKRTGEKVFLECVQDMDHENMFWYRQDPGLGLRLIYFSYDVKMKEKGDIPEGYSVSREKKERFSLILESASTNQTSMYLCASSHRGRISPLHFGNGTRLTVT.

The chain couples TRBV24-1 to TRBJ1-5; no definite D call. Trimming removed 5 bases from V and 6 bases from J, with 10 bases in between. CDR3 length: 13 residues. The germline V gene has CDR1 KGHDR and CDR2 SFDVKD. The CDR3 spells CATSVIGRQPQHF. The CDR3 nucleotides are TGTGCCACCAGTGTGATCGGTCGTCAGCCCCAGCATTTT.

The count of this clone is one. The CDR3 sequence: CASSQDEGRGYGYTF. The CDR3 DNA sequence: TGCGCCAGCAGCCAAGATGAAGGGAGGGGATATGGCTACACCTTC. This sequence joins TRBV4-1 and TRBJ1-2, with D maybe TRBD1 (5 bases). The CDR3 loop spans 15 amino acids. CDR1 and CDR2 from the germline V gene are MGHRA and YSYEKL. Trimming stripped 0 bases from V and 5 bases from J, with 13 bases between.

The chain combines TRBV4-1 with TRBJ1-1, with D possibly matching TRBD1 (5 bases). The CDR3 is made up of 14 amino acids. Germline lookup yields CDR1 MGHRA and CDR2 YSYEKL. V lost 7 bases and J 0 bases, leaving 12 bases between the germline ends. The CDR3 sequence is CASTREGVNTEAFF. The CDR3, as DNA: TGCGCCAGCACCAGAGAAGGGGTGAACACTGAAGCTTTCTTT.

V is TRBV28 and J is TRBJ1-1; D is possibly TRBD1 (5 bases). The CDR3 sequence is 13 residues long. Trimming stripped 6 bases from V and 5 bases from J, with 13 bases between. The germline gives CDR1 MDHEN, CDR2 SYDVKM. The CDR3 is CASRAGGGTEAFF. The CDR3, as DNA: TGTGCCAGCAGGGCCGGGGGAGGAACTGAAGCTTTCTTT.